These 9 T cell receptor beta chains were sequenced from one sample in a study of control samples from healthy donors and cancer patients. Repertoires were generated with immunoSEQ multiplex PCR, while TCRdb's copy carries only in-frame clones and drops some. The data contain roughly 220,000 clones, around 94% of them singletons. Sequenced: blood. The receptors shown here come from a middle-aged man in good health.

This clone was detected once. This chain links TRBV2 with TRBJ2-1; D is unresolved. Trimming left V 4 bases short and J 8 bases short, with 6 bases between. The CDR3 consists of 11 residues. The V gene's germline CDR1 is SNHLY and CDR2 FYNNEI. Here the CDR3 reads CASSALDEQFF. As DNA, the CDR3 is TGTGCCAGCAGTGCCTTGGATGAGCAGTTCTTC.

The rearrangement joins TRBV6-2 or TRBV6-3 to TRBJ2-7; TRBD2 is a possible D gene (6 bases). V was cut by 6 bases and J by 2 bases, with 14 bases left in between. Germline CDR1 and CDR2: MNHEY and SVGEGT. This CDR3 contains 14 residues. The DNA of the CDR3 is TGTGCCAGCAGCTCCCCGAGGGAGGCCTACGAGCAGTACTTC. Its translation: CASSSPREAYEQYF.

V and J are TRBV2 and TRBJ2-5, with 11 bases fitting TRBD1. Germline V gene data show CDR1 as SNHLY and CDR2 as FYNNEI. There are 16 residues in the CDR3. The ends lost 4 bases at V and 5 bases at J; junction bases unmatched: 9. The CDR3 DNA reads TGTGCCAGCAGTGGAGGACAGGGGGCCGTCGGGGAGACCCAGTACTTC. It encodes CASSGGQGAVGETQYF.

This clone was found once. The V call is TRBV4-1, the J call TRBJ2-3; D remains unclear. The ends were cut back, 0 bases at V and 0 bases at J, with 7 bases in the middle. The length of the CDR3 is 15 residues. From germline, CDR1 is MGHRA and CDR2 YSYEKL. CDR3 region: CASSQDSRSTDTQYF. The CDR3 nucleotides read TGCGCCAGCAGCCAAGACTCGCGGAGCACAGATACGCAGTATTTT.

The CDR3 is CASSSGGRPGRDGTEAFF. CDR3 coding DNA: TGTGCCAGCAGTTCCGGGGGGCGCCCTGGACGTGATGGGACTGAAGCTTTCTTT. The chain couples TRBV27 to TRBJ1-1, with D maybe TRBD1 (6 bases). The CDR3 extends over 18 amino acids. The V end was cut by 4 bases, the J end by 5 bases, with 26 bases between. The germline V gene encodes CDR1 MNHEY and CDR2 SMNVEV (reference sequence).

V gene TRBV6-5 combines with J gene TRBJ2-1; a weak D match, TRBD1 (5 bases). Germline CDR1 reads MNHEY; CDR2 reads SVGAGI. This CDR3 contains 13 residues. Trimming cost V 2 bases and J 6 bases, with 8 bases left between them. The CDR3 protein is CASSYRQGNEQFF. CDR3 nucleotide sequence: TGTGCCAGCAGTTACCGGCAGGGCAATGAGCAGTTCTTC.

This chain joins TRBV30 and TRBJ1-2; D is perhaps TRBD1 (6 bases). Germline V CDR1 and CDR2: GTSNPN, SVGIG (reference sequence). The CDR3 consists of 12 residues. V was trimmed by 1 base and J by 4 bases, leaving 7 bases between them. DNA of the CDR3: TGTGCCTGGAGTGCAGGGGTCTATGGCTACACCTTC. Translated: CAWSAGVYGYTF.

This clone has a handful of counts. This rearrangement joins TRBV19 to TRBJ1-1; D unclear. V lost 5 bases, J lost 5 bases, and 15 bases lay in between. This CDR3 is built from 14 residues. Germline V gives CDR1 LNHDA, CDR2 SQIVND (reference sequence). This CDR3 is CASSVIRSGTEAFF. The CDR3 coding sequence is TGTGCCAGTAGTGTCATTAGGTCGGGGACTGAAGCTTTCTTT. Together with reference TRBV19 and TRBJ1-1, the CDR3 gives the full variable domain: DGGITQSPKYLFRKEGQNVTLSCEQNLNHDAMYWYRQDPGQGLRLIYYSQIVNDFQKGDIAEGYSVSREKKESFPLTVTSAQKNPTAFYLCASSVIRSGTEAFFGQGTRLTVV.

This clone showed up just once. This sequence joins TRBV29-1 and TRBJ2-1; 7 bases are shared with TRBD2. With 2 bases clipped from V and 2 bases from J, the junction kept 3 bases outside the gene matches. CDR1 and CDR2 from the germline V gene are SQVTM and ANQGSEA. CDR3 length: 14 amino acids. The CDR3 loop reads CSVELGGAYNEQFF. CDR3 DNA sequence: TGCAGCGTTGAACTGGGAGGGGCCTACAATGAGCAGTTCTTC.